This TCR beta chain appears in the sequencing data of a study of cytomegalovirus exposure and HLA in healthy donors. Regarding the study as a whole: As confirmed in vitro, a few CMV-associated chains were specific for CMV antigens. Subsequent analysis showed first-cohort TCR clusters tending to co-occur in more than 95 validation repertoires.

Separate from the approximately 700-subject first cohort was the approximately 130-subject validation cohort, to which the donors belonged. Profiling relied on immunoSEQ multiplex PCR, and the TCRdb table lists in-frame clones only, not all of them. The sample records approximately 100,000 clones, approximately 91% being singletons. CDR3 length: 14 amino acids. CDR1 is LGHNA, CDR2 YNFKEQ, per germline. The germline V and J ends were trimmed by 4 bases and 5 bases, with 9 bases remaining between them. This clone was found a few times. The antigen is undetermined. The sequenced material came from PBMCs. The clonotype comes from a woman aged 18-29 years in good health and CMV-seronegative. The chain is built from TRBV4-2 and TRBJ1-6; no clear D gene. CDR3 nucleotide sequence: TGTGCCAGCAGCCCGGGTCCGGATAATTCACCCCTCCACTTT. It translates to CASSPGPDNSPLHF.